A single sample is the source of the 12 T cell receptor beta chains below, sequenced in a study of identical twins. One entry per CDR3 protein results from TCRdb running MiXCR on the 5' RACE reads. The sample has about 890,000 distinct CDR3 sequences, around an eighth seen once. This same sample was also part of a study on yellow fever vaccine responses in identical twins.

Sample: PBMCs. The source is a woman aged 18-35 years in good health.

This clonotype was counted between two and nine times. The chain carries TRBV2 and TRBJ2-7; D perhaps matches TRBD1 (6 bases). The germline V and J ends were trimmed by 3 bases and 0 bases, with 9 bases remaining between them. The CDR3 extends over 14 amino acids. Germline CDR1 is SNHLY and CDR2 is FYNNEI. The CDR3 spells CASSEGHGSYEQYV. CDR3 DNA sequence: TGTGCCAGCAGTGAGGGACATGGCTCCTACGAGCAGTACGTC.

A few counts support this clonotype. The rearrangement joins TRBV4-1 to TRBJ2-7; D is possibly TRBD2 (6 bases). The CDR3 has 16 residues. Trimming removed 1 base from V and 3 bases from J, with 16 bases in between. Germline V gives CDR1 MGHRA, CDR2 YSYEKL. The CDR3 region has the DNA TGCGCCAGCAGCCAAGGGCGCGGGACCGGGAGCTACGAGCAGTACTTC. Protein product: CASSQGRGTGSYEQYF.

The chain couples TRBV5-8 to TRBJ2-1; 11 bases fit TRBD2. CDR3 length: 16 residues. The germline CDR1 and CDR2 sequences are SGHTS and YDEGEE. The V and J ends lost 2 bases and 5 bases, in that order; junction bases with no gene match: 6. CDR3 sequence (DNA): TGTGCCAGCAGCTTTATAGCGGGGGGGCACCACAATGAGCAGTTCTTC. Translated, it gives CASSFIAGGHHNEQFF. Combining the CDR3 with reference TRBV5-8 and TRBJ2-1 gives the whole variable domain EAGVTQSPTHLIKTRGQQATLRCSPISGHTSVYWYQQALGLGLQFLLWYDEGEERNRGNFPPRFSGRQFPNYSSELNVNALELEDSALYLCASSFIAGGHHNEQFFGPGTRLTVL.

This clonotype turned up a few times. The chain carries TRBV20-1 and TRBJ2-3; no clear D gene. CDR1 DFQATT and CDR2 SNEGSKA come from the germline V gene (reference sequence). This CDR3 region has 14 residues. The germline V and J ends were trimmed by 1 base and 4 bases, with 12 bases remaining between them. The CDR3 region is CSARVSGPADTQYF. The CDR3, as DNA: TGCAGTGCTAGAGTGTCGGGTCCCGCAGATACGCAGTATTTT.

This clonotype was counted only a few times. This rearrangement joins TRBV12-3 or TRBV12-4 to TRBJ2-3; D gene unclear. V was shortened by 5 bases and J by 5 bases, with 8 bases between the two germline ends. The CDR3 length is 12 residues. CDR3 bases: TGTGCCAGCAGTATCACACGAGATACGCAGTATTTT. It specifies CASSITRDTQYF.

This clonotype was detected a few times. The V and J genes are TRBV27 and TRBJ2-4; 10 bases are shared with TRBD1. The CDR3 has 13 residues. The germline CDR1 and CDR2 sequences are MNHEY and SMNVEV (reference sequence). J lost 7 bases, V lost 5 bases, and 2 bases had no gene match. DNA of the CDR3: TGTGCCAGCAGTGCGGGACAGGGGAACATTCAGTACTTC. This encodes CASSAGQGNIQYF.

This clonotype was counted ten times or more. The chain has TRBV5-5 and TRBJ2-1; D unresolved. Germline values: CDR1 SGHKS, CDR2 YYEKEE (reference sequence). Trimming removed 5 bases at V and 0 bases at J, with 15 bases between. There are 16 residues in the CDR3. Here the CDR3 DNA reads TGTGCCAGCAGTTTGATCAGTCCTAGCTCCTACAATGAGCAGTTCTTC. Translating it yields CASSLISPSSYNEQFF.

This clonotype was seen only a few times. This sequence joins TRBV12-3 or TRBV12-4 and TRBJ2-4; 11 bases agree with TRBD1. J was trimmed by 8 bases and V by 6 bases; bases with no gene match: 9. The CDR3 is 15 residues long. The CDR3 reads CASSPRTGGLDIQYF. CDR3 in DNA: TGTGCCAGCAGCCCAAGGACAGGGGGCTTGGACATTCAGTACTTC.

This chain connects TRBV20-1 to TRBJ1-3; 8 nucleotides agree with TRBD1. Germline loops: CDR1 DFQATT, CDR2 SNEGSKA (reference sequence). With V trimmed by 6 bases and J by 1 base, 2 bases remained unmatched. CDR3 length: 13 amino acids. CDR3 bases: TGCAGTGCCCACAGGGGGTCTGGAAACACCATATATTTT. Protein product: CSAHRGSGNTIYF.

In this sample, this clonotype turned up a few times. V usage is TRBV4-1 and J usage is TRBJ2-7; D unclear. CDR1 and CDR2 (germline): MGHRA, YSYEKL. CDR3 length equals 17 residues. The V end lost 4 bases, the J end lost 2 bases, and 21 bases lay between the germline ends. In nucleotides, the CDR3 is TGCGCCAGCAGCCGAGAACCAGGACCCTCTCTCCCCTACGAGCAGTACTTC. It translates to CASSREPGPSLPYEQYF.

This rearrangement joins TRBV3-1 to TRBJ1-2; weak D call: TRBD1 (5 bases). Trimming stripped 4 bases from V and 0 bases from J, with 9 bases between. Germline V gives CDR1 LGHDT, CDR2 YNNKEL (reference sequence). The CDR3 length is 14 residues. This CDR3 is CASSPLDTNYGYTF. The CDR3 DNA sequence: TGTGCCAGCAGCCCTTTGGACACTAACTATGGCTACACCTTC.

Only a few counts were recorded for this clonotype. The V call is TRBV4-2, the J call TRBJ2-2; 15 nucleotides line up with TRBD2. The V segment lost 1 base and the J segment 3 bases; nucleotides outside the gene matches: 3. This CDR3 comprises 18 residues. The germline gives CDR1 LGHNA, CDR2 YNFKEQ. The CDR3 protein is CASSQGTSGRAYTGELFF. Written as DNA, the CDR3 is TGTGCCAGCAGCCAAGGGACTAGCGGGAGGGCCTACACCGGGGAGCTGTTTTTT.